Listed below are T cell receptor beta chains from one sample, sequenced in a study of blood T cell repertoires in COVID-19. Generated by immunoSEQ multiplex PCR, the TCRdb table keeps only in-frame clones and is missing some. The data contain 150,000 to 180,000 clones, 83% of them singletons. The sample consisted of peripheral blood. The receptors were gathered from a woman aged 60-75 years with COVID-19, enrolled during active disease. Both conserved end residues are part of each CDR3. Fields, in order: D gene, clone size, J gene, V gene, CDR3 DNA, CDR3 protein. D genes are given only for firm matches. The size field is filled for only some rows; it gives once, few, many or a size class.

d_call: -
clone_size: -
j_call: TRBJ1-2
v_call: TRBV9
cdr3_nt: TGTGCCAGCAACCTACCAGGGTATGGCTACACCTTC
cdr3_aa: CASNLPGYGYTF

d_call: -
clone_size: -
j_call: TRBJ1-3
v_call: TRBV6-5
cdr3_nt: TGTGCCAGCAGTTACTCGATGGGGAGGGGAAACACCATATATTTT
cdr3_aa: CASSYSMGRGNTIYF

d_call: TRBD2
clone_size: few
j_call: TRBJ2-5
v_call: TRBV5-1
cdr3_nt: TGCGCCAGCAGCTTGAAGACTAGCGGGGGAGGAGAGACCCAGTACTTC
cdr3_aa: CASSLKTSGGGETQYF

d_call: -
clone_size: -
j_call: TRBJ2-3
v_call: TRBV5-1
cdr3_nt: TGCGCCAGCAGCTTGGGACAGCACACAGATACGCAGTATTTT
cdr3_aa: CASSLGQHTDTQYF

d_call: TRBD2
clone_size: few
j_call: TRBJ2-7
v_call: TRBV7-2
cdr3_nt: TGTGCCAGCAGCTTAGTGGCTAGCGGGAGCTTCTCCTACGAGCAGTACTTC
cdr3_aa: CASSLVASGSFSYEQYF

d_call: TRBD1
clone_size: once
j_call: TRBJ2-7
v_call: TRBV18
cdr3_nt: TGTGCCAGCTCACAGGACAGGACCTACGAGCAGTACTTC
cdr3_aa: CASSQDRTYEQYF

d_call: -
clone_size: -
j_call: TRBJ2-7
v_call: TRBV7-2
cdr3_nt: TGTGCCAGCAGCTTAGCGCAGCGCACTCTCTACGAGCAGTACTTC
cdr3_aa: CASSLAQRTLYEQYF

d_call: TRBD1
clone_size: -
j_call: TRBJ1-2
v_call: TRBV7-3
cdr3_nt: TGTGCCAGCAGTCCCCGAGACAGGGGGCCGGATGGCTACACCTTC
cdr3_aa: CASSPRDRGPDGYTF

d_call: TRBD1
clone_size: -
j_call: TRBJ1-5
v_call: TRBV10-2
cdr3_nt: TGCGCCAGCAGTCCGGGACAGGGGAGCAATCAGCCCCAGCATTTT
cdr3_aa: CASSPGQGSNQPQHF

d_call: TRBD1
clone_size: -
j_call: TRBJ1-2
v_call: TRBV6-5
cdr3_nt: TGTGCCAGCAGTCTGACAGGGAATTCTGGTGGCTACACCTTC
cdr3_aa: CASSLTGNSGGYTF

d_call: TRBD2
clone_size: -
j_call: TRBJ2-2
v_call: TRBV25-1
cdr3_nt: TGTGCCAGCAGAGGGAACGGGAGGGCCAGGGACACCGGGGAGCTGTTTTTT
cdr3_aa: CASRGNGRARDTGELFF

d_call: -
clone_size: -
j_call: TRBJ1-1
v_call: TRBV10-3
cdr3_nt: TGTGCCATCATGGTACAGATGAACACTGAAGCTTTCTTT
cdr3_aa: CAIMVQMNTEAFF

d_call: TRBD1
clone_size: -
j_call: TRBJ1-1
v_call: TRBV11-2
cdr3_nt: TGTGCCAGCAGCCCCCGACAGGGGGGTTACACTGAAGCTTTCTTT
cdr3_aa: CASSPRQGGYTEAFF

d_call: TRBD2
clone_size: -
j_call: TRBJ2-2
v_call: TRBV6-5
cdr3_nt: TGTGCCAGCACGCCTCGGACTAGCGGGAGTGGGGAGCTGTTTTTT
cdr3_aa: CASTPRTSGSGELFF